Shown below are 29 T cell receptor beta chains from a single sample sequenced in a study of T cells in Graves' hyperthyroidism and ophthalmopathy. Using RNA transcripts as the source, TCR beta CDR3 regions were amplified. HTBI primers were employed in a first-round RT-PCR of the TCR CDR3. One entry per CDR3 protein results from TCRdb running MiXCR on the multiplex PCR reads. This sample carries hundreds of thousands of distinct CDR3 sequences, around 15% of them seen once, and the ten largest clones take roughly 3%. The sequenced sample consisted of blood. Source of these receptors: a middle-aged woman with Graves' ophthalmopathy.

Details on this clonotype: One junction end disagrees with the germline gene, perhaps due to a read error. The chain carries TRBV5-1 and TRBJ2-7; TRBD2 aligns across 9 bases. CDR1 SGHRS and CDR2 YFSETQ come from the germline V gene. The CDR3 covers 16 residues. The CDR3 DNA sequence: TGCGCCAGCGGCTTGGATGCTAGCGGGACCCCCTACGAGCAGTACTTC. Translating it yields CASGLDASGTPYEQYF.

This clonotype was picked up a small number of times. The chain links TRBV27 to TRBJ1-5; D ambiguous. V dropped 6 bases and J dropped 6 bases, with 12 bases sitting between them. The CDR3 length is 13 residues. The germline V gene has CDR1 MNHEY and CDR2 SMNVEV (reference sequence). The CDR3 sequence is CASRSGGLQPQHF. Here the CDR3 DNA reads TGTGCCAGCAGATCGGGAGGACTTCAGCCCCAGCATTTT.

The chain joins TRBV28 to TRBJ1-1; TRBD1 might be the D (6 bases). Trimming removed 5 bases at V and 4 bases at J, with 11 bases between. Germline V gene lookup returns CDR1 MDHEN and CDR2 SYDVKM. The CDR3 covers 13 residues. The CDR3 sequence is CASSLRGTTEAFF. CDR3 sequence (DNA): TGTGCCAGCAGTCTCAGGGGTACCACTGAAGCTTTCTTT.

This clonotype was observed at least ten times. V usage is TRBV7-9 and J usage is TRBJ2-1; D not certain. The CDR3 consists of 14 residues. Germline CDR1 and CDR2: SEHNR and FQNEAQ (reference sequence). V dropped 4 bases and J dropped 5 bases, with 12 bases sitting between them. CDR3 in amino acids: CASSYGRLHNEQFF. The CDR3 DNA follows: TGTGCCAGCAGCTATGGACGGCTTCACAATGAGCAGTTCTTC.

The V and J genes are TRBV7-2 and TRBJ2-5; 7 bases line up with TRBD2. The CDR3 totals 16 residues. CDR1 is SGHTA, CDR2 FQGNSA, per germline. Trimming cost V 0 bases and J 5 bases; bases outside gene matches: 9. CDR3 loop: CASSLAGGGVRETQYF. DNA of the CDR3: TGTGCCAGCAGCTTAGCGGGGGGGGGGGTCCGGGAGACCCAGTACTTC.

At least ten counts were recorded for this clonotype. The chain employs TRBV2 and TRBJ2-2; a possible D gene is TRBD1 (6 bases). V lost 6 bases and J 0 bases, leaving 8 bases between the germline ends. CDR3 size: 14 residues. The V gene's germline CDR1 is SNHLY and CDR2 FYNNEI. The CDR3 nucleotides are TGTGCCAGCAGAGGACAGACGAACACCGGGGAGCTGTTTTTT. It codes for CASRGQTNTGELFF.

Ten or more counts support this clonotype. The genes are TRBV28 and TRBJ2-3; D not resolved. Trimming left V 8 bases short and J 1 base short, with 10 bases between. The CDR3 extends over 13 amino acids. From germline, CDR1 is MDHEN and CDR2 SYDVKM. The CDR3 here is CASLYAGTDTQYF. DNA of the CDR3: TGTGCCAGCCTCTACGCGGGCACAGATACGCAGTATTTT. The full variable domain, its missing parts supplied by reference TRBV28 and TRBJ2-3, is DVKVTQSSRYLVKRTGEKVFLECVQDMDHENMFWYRQDPGLGLRLIYFSYDVKMKEKGDIPEGYSVSREKKERFSLILESASTNQTSMYLCASLYAGTDTQYFGPGTRLTVL.

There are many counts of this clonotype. The CDR3 loop is CSARDQSGGGDTDTQYF. CDR3 in DNA: TGCAGTGCTAGAGATCAGAGCGGGGGAGGGGACACAGATACGCAGTATTTT. The chain recombines TRBV20-1 with TRBJ2-3; TRBD2 matches at 8 bases. V dropped 0 bases and J dropped 2; count of bases not matched to a gene: 10. Germline CDR1 reads DFQATT; CDR2 reads SNEGSKA (reference sequence). The CDR3 runs 17 residues.

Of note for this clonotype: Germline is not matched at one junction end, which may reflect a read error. CDR3 sequence reads: CAISTLAGGQQTQYF. The CDR3 DNA reads TGTGCCATCAGTACACTAGCGGGGGGCCAACAGACCCAGTACTTC. The chain links TRBV10-3 to TRBJ2-5; 12 bases line up with TRBD2. The germline V gene has CDR1 ENHRY and CDR2 SYGVKD. This CDR3 contains 15 residues.

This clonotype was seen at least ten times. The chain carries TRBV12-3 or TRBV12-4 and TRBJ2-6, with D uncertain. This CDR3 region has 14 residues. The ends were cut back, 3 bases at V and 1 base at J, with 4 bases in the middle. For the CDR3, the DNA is TGTGCCAGCAGTTTGCAGTCTGGGGCCAACGTCCTGACTTTC. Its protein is CASSLQSGANVLTF.

CDR3 coding DNA: TGTGCCAGGAAGCCGGGTAGAGCGAACACCGGGGAGCTGTTTTTT. Amino acid sequence: CARKPGRANTGELFF. The chain recombines TRBV7-2 with TRBJ2-2; D not certain. This CDR3 has 15 amino acids. Germline CDR1 and CDR2: SGHTA and FQGNSA. The V end lost 9 bases, the J end lost 0 bases, and 14 bases lay between the germline ends.

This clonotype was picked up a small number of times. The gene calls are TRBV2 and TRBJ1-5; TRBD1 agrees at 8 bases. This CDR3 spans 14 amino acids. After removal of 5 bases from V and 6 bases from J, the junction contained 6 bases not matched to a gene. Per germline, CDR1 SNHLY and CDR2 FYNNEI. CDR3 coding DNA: TGTGCCAGCAGTTATGGACAGGGAGCTCAGCCCCAGCATTTT. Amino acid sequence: CASSYGQGAQPQHF. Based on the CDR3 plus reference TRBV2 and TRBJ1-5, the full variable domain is EPEVTQTPSHQVTQMGQEVILRCVPISNHLYFYWYRQILGQKVEFLVSFYNNEISEKSEIFDDQFSVERPDGSNFTLKIRSTKLEDSAMYFCASSYGQGAQPQHFGDGTRLSIL.

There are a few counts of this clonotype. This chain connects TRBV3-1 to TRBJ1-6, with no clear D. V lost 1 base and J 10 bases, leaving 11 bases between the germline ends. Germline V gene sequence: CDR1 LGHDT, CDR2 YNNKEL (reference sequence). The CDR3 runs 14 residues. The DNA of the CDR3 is TGTGCCAGCAGCCAAGTAGGGATAGGGTCACCCCTCCACTTT. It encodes CASSQVGIGSPLHF.

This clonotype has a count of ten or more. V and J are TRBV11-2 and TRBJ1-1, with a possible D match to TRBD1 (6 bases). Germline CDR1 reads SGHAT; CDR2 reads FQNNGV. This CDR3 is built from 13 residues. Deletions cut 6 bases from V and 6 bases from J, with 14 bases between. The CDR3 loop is CASRSEGQPEAFF. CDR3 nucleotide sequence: TGTGCCAGCAGGTCAGAGGGACAACCTGAAGCTTTCTTT.

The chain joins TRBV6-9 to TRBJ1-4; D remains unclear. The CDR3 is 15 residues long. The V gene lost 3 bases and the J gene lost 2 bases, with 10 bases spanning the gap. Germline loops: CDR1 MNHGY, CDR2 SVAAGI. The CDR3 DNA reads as TGTGCCAGCAGTTACCCTGGGTATACTAATGAAAAACTGTTTTTT. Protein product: CASSYPGYTNEKLFF.

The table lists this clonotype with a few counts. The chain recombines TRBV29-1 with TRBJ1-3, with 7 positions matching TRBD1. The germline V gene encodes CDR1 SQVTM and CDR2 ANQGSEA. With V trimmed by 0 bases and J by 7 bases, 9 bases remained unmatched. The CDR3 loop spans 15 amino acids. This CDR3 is CSVEDGFRGSNTIYF. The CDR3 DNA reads TGCAGCGTTGAAGATGGTTTCAGGGGGTCTAACACCATATATTTT.

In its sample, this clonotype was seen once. CDR3 sequence (DNA): TGTGCCGGTGGACAGGGGGCGAGAAATGAAAAACTGTTTTTT. It is translated as CAGGQGARNEKLFF. This chain connects TRBV2 to TRBJ1-4, with TRBD1 matching over 11 bases. Germline V gene data show CDR1 as SNHLY and CDR2 as FYNNEI. This CDR3 is 14 amino acids long. V shed 11 bases, J shed 5 bases, and the junction held 7 bases outside the gene matches.

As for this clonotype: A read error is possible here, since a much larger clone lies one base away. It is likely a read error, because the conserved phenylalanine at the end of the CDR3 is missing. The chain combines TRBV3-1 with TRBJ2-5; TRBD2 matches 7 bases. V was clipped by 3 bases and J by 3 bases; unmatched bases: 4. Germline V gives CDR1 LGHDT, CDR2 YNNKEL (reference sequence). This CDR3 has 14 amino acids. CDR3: CASSQSLAEETQYL. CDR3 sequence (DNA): TGTGCCAGCAGCCAGAGTCTAGCGGAAGAGACCCAGTACCTC.

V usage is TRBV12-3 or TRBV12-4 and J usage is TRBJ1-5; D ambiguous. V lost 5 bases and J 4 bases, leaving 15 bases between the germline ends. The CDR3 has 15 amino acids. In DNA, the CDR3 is TGTGCCAGCAGTCCTTCGGCACATACTAATCAGCCCCAGCATTTT. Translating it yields CASSPSAHTNQPQHF.

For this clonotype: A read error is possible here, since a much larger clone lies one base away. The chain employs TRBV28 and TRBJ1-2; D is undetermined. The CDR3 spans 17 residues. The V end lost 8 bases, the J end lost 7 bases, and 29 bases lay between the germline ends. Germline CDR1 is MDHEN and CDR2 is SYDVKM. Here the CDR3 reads CASDFREQDGELCGYTF. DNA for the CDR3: TGTGCCAGCGATTTCCGGGAACAAGACGGGGAACTCTGTGGCTACACCTTC.

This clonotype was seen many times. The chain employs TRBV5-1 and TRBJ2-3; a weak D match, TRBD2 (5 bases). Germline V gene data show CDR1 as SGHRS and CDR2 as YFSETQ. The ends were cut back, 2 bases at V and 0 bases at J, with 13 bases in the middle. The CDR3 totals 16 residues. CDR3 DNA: TGCGCCAGCAGCTTTTTAGAGGGCGGGAGCACAGATACGCAGTATTTT. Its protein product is CASSFLEGGSTDTQYF. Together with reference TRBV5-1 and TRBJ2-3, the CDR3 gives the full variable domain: KAGVTQTPRYLIKTRGQQVTLSCSPISGHRSVSWYQQTPGQGLQFLFEYFSETQRNKGNFPGRFSGRQFSNSRSEMNVSTLELGDSALYLCASSFLEGGSTDTQYFGPGTRLTVL.

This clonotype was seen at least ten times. Written as DNA, the CDR3 is TGTGCCAGCAGCCCCTTTCGGGGAGGGGACACCGGGGAGCTGTTTTTT. Protein: CASSPFRGGDTGELFF. The chain couples TRBV12-3 or TRBV12-4 to TRBJ2-2, with TRBD2 matching 7 bases. Trimming cost V 6 bases and J 3 bases; bases outside gene matches: 10. The CDR3 contains 16 residues.

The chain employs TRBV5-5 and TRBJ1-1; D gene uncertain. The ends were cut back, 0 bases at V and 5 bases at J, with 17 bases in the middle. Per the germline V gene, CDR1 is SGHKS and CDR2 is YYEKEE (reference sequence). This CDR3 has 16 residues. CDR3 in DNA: TGTGCCAGCAGCTTGGGGCAGCCCCACTTGAGGACTGAAGCTTTCTTT. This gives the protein CASSLGQPHLRTEAFF.

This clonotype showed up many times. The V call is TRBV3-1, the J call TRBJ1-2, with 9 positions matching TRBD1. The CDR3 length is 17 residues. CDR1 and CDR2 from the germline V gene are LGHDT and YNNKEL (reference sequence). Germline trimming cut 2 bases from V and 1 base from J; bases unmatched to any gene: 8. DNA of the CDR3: TGTGCCAGCAGCCAACGCACTCCGGGACAGGGTAACTATGGCTACACCTTC. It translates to CASSQRTPGQGNYGYTF.

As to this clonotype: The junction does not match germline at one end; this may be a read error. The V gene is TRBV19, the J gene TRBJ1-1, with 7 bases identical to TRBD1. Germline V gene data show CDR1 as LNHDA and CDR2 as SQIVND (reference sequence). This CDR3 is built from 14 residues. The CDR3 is CASSRQGGSTEASF. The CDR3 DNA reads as TGTGCCAGTAGTCGCCAGGGGGGCAGCACTGAAGCTTCCTTT.

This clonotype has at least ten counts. This chain's CDR3 is CASSPHPGGTDTQYF. Here the CDR3 DNA reads TGTGCCAGCAGCCCTCACCCCGGGGGGACAGATACGCAGTATTTT. The V call is TRBV9, the J call TRBJ2-3; 7 nucleotides line up with TRBD2. Per the germline V gene, CDR1 is SGDLS and CDR2 is YYNGEE. The CDR3 spans 15 residues. Trimming removed 4 bases from V and 3 bases from J; junction bases left unmatched: 8.

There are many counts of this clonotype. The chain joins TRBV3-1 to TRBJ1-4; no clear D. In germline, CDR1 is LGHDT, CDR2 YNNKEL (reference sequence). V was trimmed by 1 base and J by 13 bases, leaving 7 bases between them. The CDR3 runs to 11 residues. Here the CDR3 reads CASSQGFGLFF. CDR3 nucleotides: TGTGCCAGCAGCCAAGGTTTTGGACTGTTTTTT. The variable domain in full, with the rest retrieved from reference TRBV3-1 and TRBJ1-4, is DTAVSQTPKYLVTQMGNDKSIKCEQNLGHDTMYWYKQDSKKFLKIMFSYNNKELIINETVPNRFSPKSPDKAHLNLHINSLELGDSAVYFCASSQGFGLFFGSGTQLSVL.

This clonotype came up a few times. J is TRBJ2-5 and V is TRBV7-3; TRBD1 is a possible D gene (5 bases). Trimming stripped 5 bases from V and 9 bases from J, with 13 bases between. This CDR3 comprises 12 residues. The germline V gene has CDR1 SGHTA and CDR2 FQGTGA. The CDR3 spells CASSNPSGPQYF. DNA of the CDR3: TGTGCCAGCAGCAACCCCTCAGGGCCCCAGTACTTC.

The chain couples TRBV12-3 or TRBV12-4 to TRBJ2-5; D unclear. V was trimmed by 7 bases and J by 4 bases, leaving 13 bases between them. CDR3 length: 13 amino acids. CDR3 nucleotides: TGTGCCAGCAAACGGGCCTTCCGAGAGACCCAGTACTTC. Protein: CASKRAFRETQYF.